The 10 T cell receptor beta chains in this list originate from one sample, sequenced in a study of blood T cell repertoires in COVID-19. The protocol was immunoSEQ multiplex PCR, while the TCRdb copy is restricted to in-frame clones and leaves out a portion. The data contain tens of thousands of clones, 83% of them singletons. The sample was peripheral blood. These receptors all stem from a man older than 75 with acute or convalescent COVID-19.

This sequence joins TRBV10-3 and TRBJ2-2; a possible D gene is TRBD2 (6 bases). Trimming removed 4 bases at V and 6 bases at J, with 15 bases between. Germline V CDR1 and CDR2: ENHRY, SYGVKD. There are 15 residues in the CDR3. CDR3 DNA: TGTGCCATCAGTGCCGGGGACTTGGAAGCCGGGGAGCTGTTTTTT. Amino acids: CAISAGDLEAGELFF.

This clone has a handful of counts. V gene TRBV9 combines with J gene TRBJ2-2, with 13 positions matching TRBD2. Germline V lookup: CDR1 SGDLS, CDR2 YYNGEE. CDR3 length: 17 residues. The ends lost 2 bases at V and 5 bases at J; junction bases unmatched: 6. The CDR3 coding sequence is TGTGCCAGCAGCGTGAGAGGGACTAGCGGGGAGACCGGGGAGCTGTTTTTT. Translating gives CASSVRGTSGETGELFF.

V usage is TRBV9 and J usage is TRBJ2-1; D is unresolved. CDR3 length: 15 residues. The V gene lost 3 bases and the J gene lost 1 base, with 11 bases spanning the gap. Germline V lookup: CDR1 SGDLS, CDR2 YYNGEE. CDR3 nucleotide sequence: TGTGCCAGCAGCGCCGACATCCTATCCTACAATGAGCAGTTCTTC. Protein: CASSADILSYNEQFF.

The J gene is TRBJ1-1, the V gene TRBV5-1, with a tentative D call TRBD1 (6 bases). Trimming removed 2 bases at V and 1 base at J, with 21 bases between. The CDR3 is 18 amino acids. Germline loops: CDR1 SGHRS, CDR2 YFSETQ. Here the CDR3 reads CASSFSPLEQGGNTEAFF. The CDR3 region has the DNA TGCGCCAGCAGCTTTTCCCCTCTTGAACAGGGCGGGAACACTGAAGCTTTCTTT.

This clone was observed many times. This CDR3 reads CASRRQGVGYEQYF. DNA of the CDR3: TGTGCCAGCAGGAGACAGGGGGTGGGCTACGAGCAGTACTTC. This chain uses TRBV27 with TRBJ2-7; 9 positions agree with TRBD1. V lost 6 bases to trimming and J lost 3 bases; unmatched junction nucleotides: 6. From germline, CDR1 is MNHEY and CDR2 SMNVEV (reference sequence). This CDR3 has 14 residues.

V is TRBV5-1 and J is TRBJ1-1; 7 nucleotides line up with TRBD1. The germline gives CDR1 SGHRS, CDR2 YFSETQ. There are 18 residues in the CDR3. J was trimmed by 5 bases and V by 2 bases; bases with no gene match: 18. The CDR3 loop is CASSLSVQTTGAWTEAFF. The CDR3 nucleotides are TGCGCCAGCAGCTTATCCGTCCAAACAACAGGGGCTTGGACTGAAGCTTTCTTT.

The gene calls are TRBV28 and TRBJ1-4; D is unclear. Germline V lookup: CDR1 MDHEN, CDR2 SYDVKM. This CDR3 has 16 amino acids. Trimming took 4 bases from V and 4 from J, leaving 16 bases between them. The CDR3 reads CASSSPSPGDNEKLFF. The CDR3, as DNA: TGTGCCAGCAGTTCACCCTCCCCAGGCGATAATGAAAAACTGTTTTTT.

The chain is built from TRBV27 and TRBJ2-1; D gene ambiguous. Germline lookup yields CDR1 MNHEY and CDR2 SMNVEV (reference sequence). Trimming cost V 6 bases and J 9 bases, with 9 bases left between them. CDR3 length: 11 amino acids. The DNA for the CDR3 is TGTGCCAGCAGCTACTACGGTGAGCAGTTCTTC. Protein: CASSYYGEQFF.

J is TRBJ1-1 and V is TRBV6-5; weak D call: TRBD1 (5 bases). The CDR3 spans 14 residues. With 2 bases removed from V and 5 bases from J, the gap between germline ends came to 12 bases. Looked up from germline, CDR1 is MNHEY and CDR2 is SVGAGI. In nucleotides, the CDR3 is TGTGCCAGCAGTTACGAAGGGGCGCGGACTGAAGCTTTCTTT. Translated: CASSYEGARTEAFF.

The rearrangement joins TRBV5-1 to TRBJ2-7; 11 nucleotides align to TRBD2. Germline-derived CDR1 and CDR2 are SGHRS and YFSETQ. After removal of 4 bases from V and 3 bases from J, the junction contained 18 bases not matched to a gene. This CDR3 has 19 residues. CDR3 DNA: TGCGCCAGCAGCCAACCCCAGCAGCCGGGACTAGCGGTTCTCTACGAGCAGTACTTC. This encodes CASSQPQQPGLAVLYEQYF.